A single T cell receptor (beta chain) is shown here with its context. Antigen specificity is unknown. It was with 60 Vbeta and 13 Jbeta primers that the PCR ran. Sequenced by immunoSEQ multiplex PCR; TCRdb stores in-frame clones only, minus some. The profile covers about 160,000 clones, with about 80% appearing a single time and over 0.95% taken by the ten largest. J gave up 6 bases and V 6 bases, and 7 bases lay outside the gene matches. The length of the CDR3 is 14 residues. Germline loops: CDR1 SNHLY, CDR2 FYNNEI. The record originates from a study of cytomegalovirus exposure and HLA in healthy donors. Study-level points and caveats: Other equally common chains were less clonally expanded than HLA-associated TCR beta chains, a later analysis showed.

The sequenced sample consisted of PBMCs. The chain is built from TRBV2 and TRBJ1-1; 10 positions match TRBD1. The receptor's source is a middle-aged woman in good health and CMV-seronegative. CDR3 DNA sequence: TGTGCCAGCAGGGAGGGACAGGGGATACCTGAAGCTTTCTTT. This encodes CASREGQGIPEAFF.